The source of this T cell receptor beta chain is a study of T cells in Graves' hyperthyroidism and ophthalmopathy. Turning to the study itself: The blood sample was taken at first diagnosis, before treatment began.

The table lists this clonotype with many counts. Its matching antigen is unknown. The study's findings and limits: Most thyroid clonotypes with frequency above 0.001 were detected in blood.

Diagnosis relied on clinical symptoms, serum thyroxine and TRAb, thyroid ultrasound and orbital computed tomography. Amplification targeted TCR beta CDR3 regions from RNA transcripts. Initially, a first-round RT-PCR of the TCR CDR3 employed the HTBI primer set. TCRdb re-derived calls from the multiplex PCR reads in MiXCR, one entry per CDR3 protein. The data contain over 250,000 distinct CDR3 sequences, about 18% of them singletons. The V and J ends lost 4 bases and 5 bases respectively, with 5 bases between them. CDR3 size: 11 residues. The germline V gene has CDR1 ENHRY and CDR2 SYGVKD. The sample was blood. This sequence was found in an older woman with Graves' ophthalmopathy. V and J are TRBV10-3 and TRBJ1-1; no clear D gene. The CDR3 reads CAISGGTEAFF. DNA for the CDR3: TGTGCCATCAGTGGAGGAACTGAAGCTTTCTTT.